This T cell receptor (beta chain) was identified in a study of T cells expressing NK-cell markers. This CDR3 spans 17 amino acids. Germline-derived CDR1 and CDR2 are SEHNR and FQNEAQ (reference sequence). TCRdb reprocessed the 5' RACE reads, keeping one entry per CDR3 protein, no DNA. Recorded for this sample: roughly 390,000 distinct CDR3 sequences. This chain connects TRBV7-9 to TRBJ2-1; TCRdb calls TRBD1, which cannot be checked without DNA. Sequenced sample: blood T cells: a sorted CD56 or NKG2C T cell subset, CD4+ or CD8+ T cells, or bulk PBMC T cells (not recorded which). The clonotype was recovered from a man aged 18 to 69 in good health. CDR3 sequence reads: CASSLMGGAIQGYEQFF.